Shown below are 30 T cell receptor beta chains from a single sample sequenced in a study of cytomegalovirus exposure and HLA in healthy donors. The PCR used 60 Vbeta and 13 Jbeta primers. Here immunoSEQ multiplex PCR was the method, and the copy in TCRdb shows in-frame clones only, minus some. The sample shows roughly 130,000 clones, 70% to 80% of them seen only once. Material: PBMCs. The receptors derive from a woman in her forties or fifties in good health and CMV-seronegative.

This clone was detected a few times. The V call is TRBV27, the J call TRBJ1-1; a possible D gene is TRBD1 (6 bases). Trimming removed 0 bases from V and 5 bases from J, with 10 bases in between. The germline V gene has CDR1 MNHEY and CDR2 SMNVEV (reference sequence). This CDR3 spans 14 amino acids. CDR3 coding DNA: TGTGCCAGCAGTTTATCGAGTCAGGGGACTGAAGCTTTCTTT. Translation: CASSLSSQGTEAFF.

The chain joins TRBV5-4 to TRBJ1-5, with D maybe TRBD1 (5 bases). The CDR3 totals 14 residues. With 0 bases removed from V and 2 bases from J, the gap between germline ends came to 6 bases. The germline V gene has CDR1 SGHNT and CDR2 YYREEE (reference sequence). Written as DNA, the CDR3 is TGTGCCAGCAGCTTGGCGGGGGGCAATCAGCCCCAGCATTTT. Amino acids: CASSLAGGNQPQHF. The whole variable domain, remainder taken from reference TRBV5-4 and TRBJ1-5, is ETGVTQSPTHLIKTRGQQVTLRCSSQSGHNTVSWYQQALGQGPQFIFQYYREEENGRGNFPPRFSGLQFPNYSSELNVNALELDDSALYLCASSLAGGNQPQHFGDGTRLSIL.

The J gene is TRBJ2-2, the V gene TRBV28, with D hard to call. CDR3 size: 12 residues. The V end was cut by 7 bases, the J end by 6 bases, with 9 bases between. Germline CDR1 MDHEN, CDR2 SYDVKM. Written as DNA, the CDR3 is TGTGCCAGCACTCTGCGTCCCGGGGAGCTGTTTTTT. Translation gives CASTLRPGELFF. Based on the CDR3 plus reference TRBV28 and TRBJ2-2, the full variable domain is DVKVTQSSRYLVKRTGEKVFLECVQDMDHENMFWYRQDPGLGLRLIYFSYDVKMKEKGDIPEGYSVSREKKERFSLILESASTNQTSMYLCASTLRPGELFFGEGSRLTVL.

With respect to this clone: One junction end disagrees with the germline gene, perhaps due to a read error. V and J are TRBV25-1 and TRBJ1-5, with D unresolved. The CDR3 runs to 15 residues. Germline CDR1 MGHDK, CDR2 SYGVNS. This chain's CDR3 is CASSARTGSNQPQNF. In DNA form, the CDR3 reads TGTGCCAGCAGTGCACGCACGGGGAGCAATCAGCCCCAGAATTTT.

The chain couples TRBV7-9 to TRBJ1-1, with TRBD1 as a possible D gene (6 bases). Germline assignment: CDR1 SEHNR and CDR2 FQNEAQ (reference sequence). Trimming took 3 bases from V and 8 from J, leaving 13 bases between them. This CDR3 has 13 residues. The CDR3 sequence: CASSFEQGREAFF. CDR3 nucleotides: TGTGCCAGCAGCTTCGAACAGGGCAGAGAAGCTTTCTTT.

The rearrangement uses TRBV27 and TRBJ2-7, with 8 bases that match TRBD1. The CDR3 has 13 residues. Germline CDR1 and CDR2: MNHEY and SMNVEV (reference sequence). The J segment lost 4 bases and the V segment lost 4 bases, leaving 3 bases of the junction unmatched. CDR3 region: CASSWTGPYEQYF. The CDR3 DNA follows: TGTGCCAGCAGTTGGACAGGGCCGTACGAGCAGTACTTC.

The CDR3 loop is CASSQTSGIYNEQFF. CDR3 bases: TGCGCCAGCAGCCAAACTAGCGGGATCTACAATGAGCAGTTCTTC. V is TRBV4-1 and J is TRBJ2-1; the match to TRBD2 covers 10 bases. The CDR3 loop spans 15 amino acids. Germline V gene lookup returns CDR1 MGHRA and CDR2 YSYEKL. J lost 3 bases, V lost 2 bases, and 1 base had no gene match.

The V and J genes are TRBV7-9 and TRBJ2-1; maybe TRBD1 (6 bases). CDR3 length: 14 residues. V lost 7 bases and J lost 5, with 15 bases in between. Per germline, CDR1 SEHNR and CDR2 FQNEAQ (reference sequence). CDR3 coding DNA: TGTGCCAGCAATCCAGGGGCTGGTGACAATGAGCAGTTCTTC. It encodes CASNPGAGDNEQFF. The variable domain in full, completed from reference TRBV7-9 and TRBJ2-1, reads DTGVSQNPRHKITKRGQNVTFRCDPISEHNRLYWYRQTLGQGPEFLTYFQNEAQLEKSRLLSDRFSAERPKGSFSTLEIQRTEQGDSAMYLCASNPGAGDNEQFFGPGTRLTVL.

This sequence joins TRBV28 and TRBJ1-2; 8 nucleotides agree with TRBD1. The CDR3 has 15 residues. The V and J ends lost 5 bases and 5 bases, in that order; junction bases with no gene match: 10. In germline, CDR1 is MDHEN, CDR2 SYDVKM. The CDR3 coding sequence is TGTGCCAGCAGTGGCGGGACAGGCCTTAGGTATGGCTACACCTTC. This sequence encodes CASSGGTGLRYGYTF.

Concerning this clone itself: Compared with germline, one end of the junction differs, possibly owing to a read error. This chain uses TRBV29-1 with TRBJ1-5; D perhaps matches TRBD1 (5 bases). The germline V gene encodes CDR1 SQVTM and CDR2 ANQGSEA. The CDR3 runs to 13 residues. The CDR3 reads CSVEVREDQPQNF. In nucleotides, the CDR3 is TGCAGCGTTGAGGTCAGGGAGGATCAGCCCCAGAATTTT.

This clone was observed a handful of times. J is TRBJ2-1 and V is TRBV7-9, with 10 bases lining up with TRBD1. Trimming took 5 bases from V and 4 from J; bases not matched to a gene: 8. The germline V gene encodes CDR1 SEHNR and CDR2 FQNEAQ (reference sequence). The CDR3 runs 16 residues. Here the CDR3 reads CASSKSGTGDYNEQFF. The DNA of the CDR3 is TGTGCCAGCAGCAAAAGCGGGACAGGGGATTACAATGAGCAGTTCTTC. Combining the CDR3 with reference TRBV7-9 and TRBJ2-1 gives the whole variable domain DTGVSQNPRHKITKRGQNVTFRCDPISEHNRLYWYRQTLGQGPEFLTYFQNEAQLEKSRLLSDRFSAERPKGSFSTLEIQRTEQGDSAMYLCASSKSGTGDYNEQFFGPGTRLTVL.

This clone occurred a few times. The rearrangement uses TRBV5-6 and TRBJ2-3; 7 bases map to TRBD2. The germline gives CDR1 SGHDT, CDR2 YYEEEE. Trimming removed 3 bases from V and 1 base from J; junction bases left unmatched: 2. The CDR3 extends over 14 amino acids. The CDR3: CASSSSGGTDTQYF. Written as DNA, the CDR3 is TGTGCCAGCAGCTCAAGCGGGGGCACAGATACGCAGTATTTT.

This clone was picked up a small number of times. The chain uses TRBV29-1 and TRBJ1-2; D might be TRBD1 (6 bases). The germline V gene has CDR1 SQVTM and CDR2 ANQGSEA. This CDR3 has 15 amino acids. Trimming took off 4 bases at V and 7 bases at J, with 22 bases between the two ends. The CDR3 nucleotides read TGCAGCGTTGGGACCACAAGCGGGGGGCGAGGTGGCTACACCTTC. It translates to CSVGTTSGGRGGYTF.

The J gene is TRBJ1-2, the V gene TRBV4-3; 12 bases align to TRBD1. Germline lookup yields CDR1 LGHNA and CDR2 YSLEER. The CDR3 contains 16 residues. J gave up 4 bases and V 1 base, and 4 bases lay outside the gene matches. The CDR3 loop is CASSQAGTGGSYGYTF. In DNA form, the CDR3 reads TGCGCCAGCAGCCAAGCTGGGACAGGGGGCTCCTATGGCTACACCTTC.

This chain links TRBV6-5 with TRBJ2-1, with D possibly being TRBD1 (5 bases). Looked up from germline, CDR1 is MNHEY and CDR2 is SVGAGI. V was clipped by 0 bases and J by 7 bases, with 13 bases between them. This CDR3 contains 15 residues. CDR3: CASSYSMAGRNEQFF. CDR3 nucleotides: TGTGCCAGCAGTTACTCGATGGCAGGGCGAAATGAGCAGTTCTTC.

V gene TRBV5-4 combines with J gene TRBJ2-2; D unclear. CDR3 length: 12 residues. V lost 2 bases and J lost 6, with 5 bases in between. Germline V gives CDR1 SGHNT, CDR2 YYREEE (reference sequence). CDR3 region: CASSFGPGELFF. CDR3 nucleotides: TGTGCCAGCAGCTTTGGCCCCGGGGAGCTGTTTTTT.

The gene calls are TRBV25-1 and TRBJ2-7, with 8 positions matching TRBD2. Germline CDR1 is MGHDK and CDR2 is SYGVNS. The CDR3 runs to 14 residues. V shed 6 bases and J 1 base; nucleotides not matched to a gene: 5. The CDR3 here is CASSGAGVSYEQYF. CDR3 bases: TGTGCCAGCAGCGGAGCGGGAGTGTCCTACGAGCAGTACTTC.

The chain recombines TRBV19 with TRBJ1-4; 8 bases agree with TRBD1. The germline gives CDR1 LNHDA, CDR2 SQIVND (reference sequence). This CDR3 has 17 residues. V shed 7 bases, J shed 7 bases, and the junction held 17 bases outside the gene matches. DNA for the CDR3: TGTGCCAGTACCTTCCTCATATCCGGGACAGGAGGTGAAAAACTGTTTTTT. This gives the protein CASTFLISGTGGEKLFF.

The chain links TRBV9 to TRBJ2-1; D is perhaps TRBD1 (5 bases). The germline V gene has CDR1 SGDLS and CDR2 YYNGEE. The V gene lost 2 bases and the J gene lost 9 bases, with 12 bases spanning the gap. The CDR3 is 13 residues long. CDR3 residues: CASSVGLDGEQFF. The CDR3 DNA sequence: TGTGCCAGCAGCGTGGGGCTAGATGGTGAGCAGTTCTTC.

The chain employs TRBV2 and TRBJ1-1, with D unresolved. There are 14 residues in the CDR3. Trimming stripped 6 bases from V and 4 bases from J, with 15 bases between. In germline, CDR1 is SNHLY, CDR2 FYNNEI. CDR3 sequence (DNA): TGTGCCAGCAGGGCCCCCCTGTCGGGCACTGAAGCTTTCTTT. This gives the protein CASRAPLSGTEAFF. Based on the CDR3 plus reference TRBV2 and TRBJ1-1, the full variable domain is EPEVTQTPSHQVTQMGQEVILRCVPISNHLYFYWYRQILGQKVEFLVSFYNNEISEKSEIFDDQFSVERPDGSNFTLKIRSTKLEDSAMYFCASRAPLSGTEAFFGQGTRLTVV.

V gene TRBV5-6 combines with J gene TRBJ2-2; TRBD1 might be the D (6 bases). The germline CDR1 and CDR2 sequences are SGHDT and YYEEEE. The length of the CDR3 is 14 residues. The ends were cut back, 1 base at V and 7 bases at J, with 11 bases in the middle. The CDR3, as DNA: TGTGCCAGCAGCTTGAAGACAGGTTACGGGGAGCTGTTTTTT. Residues: CASSLKTGYGELFF.

The rearrangement joins TRBV18 to TRBJ2-3, with a tentative D call TRBD1 (5 bases). The V end lost 1 base, the J end lost 4 bases, and 15 bases lay between the germline ends. Per germline, CDR1 KGHSH and CDR2 LQKENI. The CDR3 length is 16 residues. The CDR3 DNA reads as TGTGCCAGCTCACCACACCCCCCCAGGGTCCCAGATACGCAGTATTTT. This encodes CASSPHPPRVPDTQYF.

This chain links TRBV14 with TRBJ1-1, with a tentative D call TRBD1 (6 bases). Germline assignment: CDR1 SGHDN and CDR2 FVKESK. The CDR3 totals 14 residues. Trimming took 4 bases from V and 4 from J, leaving 13 bases between them. CDR3 sequence: CASSRSRGGTEAFF. Written as DNA, the CDR3 is TGTGCCAGCAGCCGAAGCAGAGGGGGCACTGAAGCTTTCTTT.

The J gene is TRBJ2-5, the V gene TRBV18; possibly TRBD1 for D (5 bases). There are 13 residues in the CDR3. Germline V gene sequence: CDR1 KGHSH, CDR2 LQKENI. V was pared by 3 bases and J by 5 bases, with 10 bases between. The CDR3, as DNA: TGTGCCAGCTCACCGTCCAGGGTCGAGACCCAGTACTTC. It translates to CASSPSRVETQYF.

This clone has just a few counts. V gene TRBV19 combines with J gene TRBJ2-5, with D tentatively TRBD1 (5 bases). Germline CDR1 is LNHDA and CDR2 is SQIVND (reference sequence). This CDR3 comprises 15 residues. V lost 2 bases and J 1 base, leaving 11 bases between the germline ends. This CDR3 is CASSINQGGQETQYF. The CDR3 nucleotides are TGTGCCAGTAGTATAAATCAGGGCGGCCAAGAGACCCAGTACTTC.

The V call is TRBV11-3, the J call TRBJ2-7; TRBD1 is a possible D gene (5 bases). The CDR3 length is 14 residues. Germline CDR1 is SGHNT and CDR2 is YENEEA. V was pared by 5 bases and J by 0 bases, with 11 bases between. Here the CDR3 DNA reads TGTGCCAGCAGCCCCTCGACAGACTCCTACGAGCAGTACTTC. The encoded protein is CASSPSTDSYEQYF.

The chain employs TRBV6-1 and TRBJ2-7, with TRBD1 as a possible D gene (6 bases). The CDR3 consists of 18 residues. Germline V gene data show CDR1 as MNHNS and CDR2 as SASEGT. Deletions cut 2 bases from V and 3 bases from J, with 23 bases between. The CDR3 loop reads CASSESRATGTRIYEQYF. CDR3 sequence (DNA): TGTGCCAGCAGTGAATCCCGCGCAACAGGGACAAGGATCTACGAGCAGTACTTC.

CDR3 DNA: TGCAGCGTTGTCGGGGATACTGAAGCTTTCTTT. It translates to CSVVGDTEAFF. The J gene is TRBJ1-1, the V gene TRBV29-1; D is uncertain. The CDR3 has 11 residues. CDR1 and CDR2 (germline): SQVTM, ANQGSEA. Trimming stripped 4 bases from V and 5 bases from J, with 8 bases between.

V and J are TRBV5-6 and TRBJ1-1, with TRBD1 as a possible D gene (5 bases). Trimming stripped 4 bases from V and 6 bases from J, with 19 bases between. This CDR3 has 15 residues. Germline V gives CDR1 SGHDT, CDR2 YYEEEE. CDR3 sequence reads: CASSATGGEFAEAFF. The CDR3, as DNA: TGTGCCAGCAGCGCGACGGGGGGAGAGTTCGCTGAAGCTTTCTTT.

The V gene is TRBV27, the J gene TRBJ1-1; D is ambiguous. Germline values: CDR1 MNHEY, CDR2 SMNVEV (reference sequence). The CDR3 is 15 residues long. Trimming took off 2 bases at V and 2 bases at J, with 12 bases between the two ends. As DNA, the CDR3 is TGTGCCAGCAGTTTAGTTCGGCAGGCTAACACTGAAGCTTTCTTT. It is translated as CASSLVRQANTEAFF.